This T cell receptor beta chain comes out of a study of tissue T cells after allogeneic stem cell transplantation. Findings of the study overall: Motif-based clustering found tissue-specific repertoire signatures shared across patients, though few clones were shared.

Described time point: mouse harvest day 7 after allogeneic transplant. Each mouse received 10^7 T-cell-depleted marrow cells plus 10^6 splenic CD5+ T cells by tail vein. B6 (H2b) cells into BALB/c (H2d) mice; tissues taken at day 7 or 14. On this clone: The antigen is not known. Gene names follow the mouse nomenclature.

This table comes from immunoSEQ multiplex PCR, and its TCRdb copy is limited to in-frame clones, with some not included. Of some 6,600 clones listed, around 50% were seen once; the top ten hold under 4.5%. This receptor was identified in a female BALB/c mouse given C57BL/6 T cells with graft-versus-host disease after an allogeneic hematopoietic cell transplant. The sample taken for sequencing was gut tissue.

This CDR3 reads CASSLAGLGGQDTQYF. Incomplete CDR3 DNA: TGTGCCAGCTCTCTCGCGGGACTGGGGGGCCAAGACACCCAGTAC. This rearrangement joins TRBV12-2 to TRBJ2-5; 12 bases are shared with TRBD2. Read data end 1 residue before the CDR3 end; the end is taken from the germline J gene. This CDR3 has 16 amino acids. With V trimmed by 0 bases and J by 2 bases, 2 bases remained unmatched. Looked up from germline, CDR1 is SGHLS and CDR2 is HYDKME. Filled out from reference TRBV12-2 and TRBJ2-5, the complete variable domain reads NSGVVQSPRYIIKGKGERSILKCIPISGHLSVAWYQQTQGQELKFFIQHYDKMERDKGNLPSRFSVQQFDDYHSEMNMSALELEDSAVYFCASSLAGLGGQDTQYFGPGTRLLVL.